The TCR beta chain described here comes from a study of blood T cell repertoires in COVID-19. Study details: Acute and convalescent COVID-19 samples came from the United States, Italy and Spain.

Recruitment covered about two dozen US areas and drew participants whose ages spanned about 18 to 89 years. Categorization into cohorts depended on clinical history that participants reported. Assay: immunoSEQ multiplex PCR; the TCRdb copy retains only in-frame clones and omits some. Of under 200,000 clones in the sample, approximately 82% are singletons; the top ten hold more than 4%. This CDR3 is built from 16 residues. Per the germline V gene, CDR1 is MNHEY and CDR2 is SMNVEV (reference sequence). The V and J ends lost 0 bases and 3 bases, in that order; junction bases with no gene match: 5. V and J are TRBV27 and TRBJ2-5, with 9 bases aligning to TRBD2. Sample: PBMCs or T cells enriched from blood (not recorded which). The TCR comes from a woman in her sixties with acute COVID-19. CDR3 loop: CASSLSRLAGKETQYF. Written as DNA, the CDR3 is TGTGCCAGCAGTTTATCGAGGCTAGCGGGGAAAGAGACCCAGTACTTC.